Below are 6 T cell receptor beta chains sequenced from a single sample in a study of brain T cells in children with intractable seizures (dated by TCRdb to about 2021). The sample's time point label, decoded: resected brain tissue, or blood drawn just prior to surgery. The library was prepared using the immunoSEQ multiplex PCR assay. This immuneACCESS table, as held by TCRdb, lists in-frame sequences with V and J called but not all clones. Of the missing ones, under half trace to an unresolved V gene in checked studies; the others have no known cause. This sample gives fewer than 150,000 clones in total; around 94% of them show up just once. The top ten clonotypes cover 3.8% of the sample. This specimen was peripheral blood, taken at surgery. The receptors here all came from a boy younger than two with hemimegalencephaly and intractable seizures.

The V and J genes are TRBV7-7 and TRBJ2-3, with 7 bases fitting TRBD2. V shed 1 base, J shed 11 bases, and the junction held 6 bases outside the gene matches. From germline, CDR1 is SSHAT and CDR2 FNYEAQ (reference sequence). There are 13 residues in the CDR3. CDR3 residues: CASSLGQSGEQYF. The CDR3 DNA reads TGTGCCAGCAGCTTAGGACAGAGCGGGGAGCAGTATTTT. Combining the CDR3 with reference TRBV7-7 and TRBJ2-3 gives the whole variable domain GAGVSQSPRYKVTKRGQDVTLRCDPISSHATLYWYQQALGQGPEFLTYFNYEAQPDKSGLPSDRFSAERPEGSISTLTIQRTEQRDSAMYRCASSLGQSGEQYFGPGTRLTVL.

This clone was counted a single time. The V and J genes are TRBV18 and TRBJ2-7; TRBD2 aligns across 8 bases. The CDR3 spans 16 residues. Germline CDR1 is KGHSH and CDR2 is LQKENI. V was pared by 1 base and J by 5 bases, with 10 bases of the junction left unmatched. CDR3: CASSPRRGLGNHEQYF. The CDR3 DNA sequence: TGTGCCAGCTCACCACGGCGGGGACTAGGGAACCACGAGCAGTACTTC.

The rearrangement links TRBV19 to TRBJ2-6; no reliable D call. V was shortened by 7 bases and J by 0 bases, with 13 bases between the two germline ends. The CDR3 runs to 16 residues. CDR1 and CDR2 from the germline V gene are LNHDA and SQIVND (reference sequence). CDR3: CASTGTRHSGANVLTF. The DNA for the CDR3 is TGTGCCAGTACCGGTACACGTCACTCTGGGGCCAACGTCCTGACTTTC.

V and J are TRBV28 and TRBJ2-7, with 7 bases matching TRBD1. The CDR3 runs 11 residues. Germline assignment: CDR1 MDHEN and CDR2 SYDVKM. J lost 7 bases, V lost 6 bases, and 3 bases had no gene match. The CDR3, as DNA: TGTGCCAGCAGGGCGGACAGGGAGCAGTACTTC. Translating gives CASRADREQYF.

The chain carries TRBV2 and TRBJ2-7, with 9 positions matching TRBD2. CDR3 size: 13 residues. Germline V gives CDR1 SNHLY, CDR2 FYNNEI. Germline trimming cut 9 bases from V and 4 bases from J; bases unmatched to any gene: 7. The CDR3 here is CASTGLASYEQYF. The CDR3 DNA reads TGTGCCAGTACCGGACTAGCGAGTTACGAGCAGTACTTC.

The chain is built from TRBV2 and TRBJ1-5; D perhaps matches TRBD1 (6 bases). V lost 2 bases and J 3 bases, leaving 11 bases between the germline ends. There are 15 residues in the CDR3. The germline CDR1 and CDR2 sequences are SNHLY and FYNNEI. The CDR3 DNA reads TGTGCCAGCAGTGAAAGGGGGGGCCCCAATCAGCCCCAGCATTTT. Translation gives CASSERGGPNQPQHF. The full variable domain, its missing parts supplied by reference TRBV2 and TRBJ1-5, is EPEVTQTPSHQVTQMGQEVILRCVPISNHLYFYWYRQILGQKVEFLVSFYNNEISEKSEIFDDQFSVERPDGSNFTLKIRSTKLEDSAMYFCASSERGGPNQPQHFGDGTRLSIL.